This is a list of T cell receptor beta chains from one sample in a study of T cells after yellow fever vaccination. One entry per CDR3 protein results from TCRdb running MiXCR on the 5' RACE reads. The repertoire holds approximately 250,000 distinct CDR3 sequences, 3.6% seen once, with around a fifth in the top ten. This sample comprised PBMCs, obtained 15 days after the yellow fever booster vaccination. These receptors came from a man aged 18-30 years who received the YFV17D yellow fever vaccine. CDR3s include the opening cysteine and the closing phenylalanine or tryptophan. D genes are given only for firm matches. Clone sizes are given selectively: once, few, many, or a class where the clone is expanded.

d_gene,v_gene,j_gene,abundance,len,CDR3aa,CDR3nt
.,TRBV28,TRBJ1-2,.,14,CASSFVHSSIGYTF,TGTGCCAGCAGTTTTGTTCACAGTTCGATTGGCTACACCTTC
.,TRBV4-2,TRBJ2-3,many,14,CASSHPPWRSRPYF,TGTGCCAGCAGCCATCCCCCATGGCGCTCCCGGCCGTATTTT
TRBD1,TRBV5-1,TRBJ2-2,many,14,CASFGTVNTGELFF,TGCGCCAGCTTCGGGACAGTGAACACCGGGGAGCTGTTTTTT
.,TRBV19,TRBJ1-5,many,18,CASSIDPTGPELGQPQHF,TGTGCCAGTAGTATAGATCCCACCGGACCGGAGCTAGGTCAGCCCCAGCATTTT
TRBD2,TRBV5-1,TRBJ2-7,many,13,CASSRDYTYEQYF,TGCGCCAGCAGCCGGGACTATACCTACGAGCAGTACTTC
TRBD2,TRBV4-2,TRBJ2-7,many,16,CASSQTTTSGGYEQYF,TGTGCCAGCAGCCAAACTACGACTAGCGGGGGCTACGAGCAGTACTTC
.,TRBV5-4,TRBJ2-3,many,14,CASSFTGTTDTQYF,TGTGCCAGCAGCTTTACGGGGACCACAGATACGCAGTATTTT
.,TRBV4-1,TRBJ2-6,many,16,CASSQEGGPGANVLTF,TGCGCCAGCAGCCAAGAGGGGGGACCTGGGGCCAACGTCCTGACTTTC
.,TRBV20-1,TRBJ1-2,many,13,CSAPRDFGAGYTF,.
.,TRBV4-3,TRBJ2-2,.,15,CASSRSIGNTGELFF,TGCGCCAGCAGCCGCAGTATAGGGAACACCGGGGAGCTGTTTTTT
TRBD2,TRBV29-1,TRBJ2-7,many,11,CSVEDGGEQYF,TGCAGCGTTGAGGACGGGGGGGAGCAGTACTTC
.,TRBV3-1,TRBJ2-5,many,12,CASDDSGETQYF,TGTGCCAGCGACGACAGCGGAGAGACCCAGTACTTC
.,TRBV9,TRBJ2-4,many,15,CASSVGGPSKNIQYF,TGTGCCAGCAGCGTAGGGGGGCCGTCCAAAAACATTCAGTACTTC
.,TRBV7-9,TRBJ2-6,many,19,CASSLAPWAREAGANVLTF,TGTGCCAGCAGCTTAGCCCCCTGGGCCAGGGAAGCTGGGGCCAACGTCCTGACTTTC
.,TRBV27,TRBJ1-4,many,13,CASSSGPNEKLFF,TGTGCCAGCAGTTCAGGCCCCAATGAAAAACTGTTTTTT